Sequencing of this T cell receptor beta chain was carried out in a study of blood T cells in healthy people across ages. General observations from the study: Diversity was estimated from one million T cells, and these estimates were considered underestimates.

Comments on this clonotype: Its antigen is unknown.

Germline CDR1 reads MNHEY; CDR2 reads SMNVEV (reference sequence). V lost 0 bases and J lost 11; bases outside the gene matches: 8. This CDR3 spans 14 amino acids. Sample-barcoded 5' priming and a J-beta primer mix drove a second PCR of about 6 to 12 cycles. Using its own MiXCR run on the 5' RACE reads, TCRdb lists one record per CDR3 protein. The sample holds hundreds of thousands of distinct CDR3 sequences, over 40% seen once. The sequence came from a woman of 80 years or more in good health. This chain links TRBV27 with TRBJ2-5; 8 bases agree with TRBD1. The material sequenced was blood. The CDR3 reads CASSLSPRGLEQYF. The CDR3 nucleotides are TGTGCCAGCAGTTTATCCCCCAGGGGGCTTGAGCAGTACTTC.